The clone carrying this T cell receptor beta chain was recorded a few times. The sample comes from a study of T cells in Graves' hyperthyroidism and ophthalmopathy. V was clipped by 5 bases and J by 6 bases, with 13 bases between them. The CDR3 has 13 amino acids. Using RNA transcripts as the source, TCR beta CDR3 regions were amplified. With the HTBI primer set, the TCR CDR3 went through a first round of RT-PCR. TCRdb ran MiXCR on the multiplex PCR reads and lists one entry per CDR3 protein. The table has some 350,000 distinct CDR3 sequences, roughly 25% seen once. Specimen: blood. The TCR sequence derives from a middle-aged man with Graves' hyperthyroidism. The chain carries TRBV12-3 or TRBV12-4 and TRBJ1-1, with D tentatively TRBD1 (6 bases). The CDR3 loop reads CASSLGGIAEAFF. The DNA of the CDR3 is TGTGCCAGCAGTCTAGGGGGGATCGCTGAAGCTTTCTTT.